These 21 T cell receptor beta chains were sequenced from one sample in a study of post-analysis software for immune sequencing data. Overall study results and limits: Roughly five TRBV segments, including TRBV5-6, TRBV5-1 and TRBV20-1, were more frequent in patients than controls.

What these receptors recognize is not known. cDNA libraries for TCR beta contained unique molecular identifiers. TCRdb analysed the PCR reads with MiXCR anew, one entry per CDR3 protein. The table lists around 770,000 distinct CDR3 sequences, 35% to 55% of them singletons. Sequenced material: blood. Receptors originate from a girl under 18 with multiple sclerosis.

There are a few counts of this clonotype. The chain links TRBV29-1 to TRBJ2-5, with 10 bases that match TRBD1. Germline CDR1 is SQVTM and CDR2 is ANQGSEA. This CDR3 comprises 12 residues. Trimming removed 8 bases from V and 5 bases from J; junction bases left unmatched: 5. CDR3 sequence: CSSMTGGETQYF. In DNA form, the CDR3 reads TGCAGCTCCATGACAGGGGGCGAGACCCAGTACTTC. The whole variable domain, remainder taken from reference TRBV29-1 and TRBJ2-5, is SAVISQKPSRDICQRGTSLTIQCQVDSQVTMMFWYRQQPGQSLTLIATANQGSEATYESGFVIDKFPISRPNLTFSTLTVSNMSPEDSSIYLCSSMTGGETQYFGPGTRLLVL.

This clonotype was counted a few times. V and J are TRBV12-3 or TRBV12-4 and TRBJ1-1; D remains ambiguous. CDR3 length: 12 residues. Between the trimmed V and J ends, which lost 6 bases and 6 bases, there was a span of 11 bases. The CDR3 coding sequence is TGTGCCAGCAGCCTGGGATACGCTGAAGCTTTCTTT. Amino acid sequence: CASSLGYAEAFF.

The chain links TRBV7-9 to TRBJ2-7; weak D call: TRBD2 (6 bases). The CDR3 has 13 residues. Trimming shortened V by 3 bases and J by 3 bases, and 9 bases separated the two germline ends. Germline V lookup: CDR1 SEHNR, CDR2 FQNEAQ (reference sequence). The CDR3 DNA follows: TGTGCCAGCAGCTTGGACTACCTCTACGAGCAGTACTTC. Protein sequence: CASSLDYLYEQYF.

As regards this clonotype: One end of the junction is discordant with germline, which a read error may explain. This chain links TRBV6-5 with TRBJ1-2, with D unclear. Germline V gene sequence: CDR1 MNHEY, CDR2 SVGAGI. The CDR3 is made up of 13 amino acids. CDR3 nucleotides: TGTGCCAGCAGTTACCCTAGAGCCTATGGCTACGCCTTC. Translated, it gives CASSYPRAYGYAF.

With respect to this clonotype: A read error may account for a junction end that differs from germline. This chain joins TRBV15 and TRBJ2-5, with 11 bases fitting TRBD2. This CDR3 spans 21 amino acids. Germline lookup yields CDR1 LNHNV and CDR2 YYDKDF (reference sequence). Here the CDR3 DNA reads TGCGCCACCAGCAGAGACGGGCCAGTCGCACTAGCGGGAGTTTGGCAAGAGACCCAGTACTTC. It codes for CATSRDGPVALAGVWQETQYF. Variable domain in full (rest from reference TRBV15 and TRBJ2-5): DAMVIQNPRYQVTQFGKPVTLSCSQTLNHNVMYWYQQKSSQAPKLLFHYYDKDFNNEADTPDNFQSRRPNTSFCFLDIRSPGLGDTAMYLCATSRDGPVALAGVWQETQYFGPGTRLLVL.

The rearrangement joins TRBV4-1 to TRBJ2-1, with no clear D. V lost 0 bases and J lost 4, with 1 base in between. This CDR3 spans 12 amino acids. CDR1 is MGHRA and CDR2 is YSYEKL in the germline V gene. For the CDR3, the DNA is TGCGCCAGCAGCCAAGATTACAATGAGCAGTTCTTC. Residues: CASSQDYNEQFF.

This clonotype was recorded many times. This chain joins TRBV29-1 and TRBJ2-4; TRBD2 might be the D (5 bases). This CDR3 is built from 12 residues. The germline V gene has CDR1 SQVTM and CDR2 ANQGSEA. V gave up 4 bases and J gave up 8 bases, with 12 bases separating them. The CDR3 sequence: CSVVSSMDIQYF. Written as DNA, the CDR3 is TGCAGCGTTGTGTCTAGCATGGACATTCAGTACTTC. Full variable domain (outside the CDR3, taken from reference TRBV29-1 and TRBJ2-4): SAVISQKPSRDICQRGTSLTIQCQVDSQVTMMFWYRQQPGQSLTLIATANQGSEATYESGFVIDKFPISRPNLTFSTLTVSNMSPEDSSIYLCSVVSSMDIQYFGAGTRLSVL.

The chain combines TRBV27 with TRBJ2-3; D is perhaps TRBD2 (7 bases). The length of the CDR3 is 13 residues. V was shortened by 7 bases and J by 5 bases, with 13 bases between the two germline ends. Germline V CDR1 and CDR2: MNHEY, SMNVEV (reference sequence). CDR3 nucleotide sequence: TGTGCCAGCATGGGGGCGGGAGAAGATACGCAGTATTTT. Amino acid sequence: CASMGAGEDTQYF.

The chain recombines TRBV6-5 with TRBJ2-1; a possible D gene is TRBD2 (6 bases). V lost 2 bases and J 9 bases, leaving 20 bases between the germline ends. Germline V gene sequence: CDR1 MNHEY, CDR2 SVGAGI. CDR3 size: 16 residues. The CDR3 loop is CASSYSRSRDLGEQFF. The CDR3 nucleotides are TGTGCCAGCAGTTACAGTCGGTCGCGGGATTTGGGTGAGCAGTTCTTC.

This clonotype was seen only once. The V and J genes are TRBV6-6 and TRBJ2-5; the D gene is possibly TRBD1 (5 bases). Trimming took off 6 bases at V and 3 bases at J, with 11 bases between the two ends. The CDR3 runs to 13 residues. Germline CDR1 reads MNHNY; CDR2 reads SVGAGI (reference sequence). CDR3 in amino acids: CASSTDKKETQYF. The CDR3 region has the DNA TGTGCCAGCAGCACGGACAAGAAAGAGACCCAGTACTTC.

The rearrangement uses TRBV28 and TRBJ2-1, with 9 nucleotides matching TRBD1. Germline V gives CDR1 MDHEN, CDR2 SYDVKM. The CDR3 has 14 residues. The ends lost 4 bases at V and 6 bases at J; junction bases unmatched: 4. The CDR3 nucleotides read TGTGCCAGCAGTTCGCCGGGACAGGGCAATGAGCAGTTCTTC. The encoded protein is CASSSPGQGNEQFF.

The rearrangement uses TRBV10-3 and TRBJ2-7; 8 bases fit TRBD2. V trimming: 7 bases; J trimming: 4 bases; junction bases outside the gene matches: 3. Germline lookup yields CDR1 ENHRY and CDR2 SYGVKD. This CDR3 contains 12 residues. CDR3 in amino acids: CAIMSGRYEQYF. CDR3 nucleotide sequence: TGTGCCATCATGAGCGGGAGATACGAGCAGTACTTC.

CDR3 loop: CASSLLGGTYYGYTF. CDR3 bases: TGTGCCAGCAGTTTATTGGGTGGGACATACTATGGCTACACCTTC. The chain recombines TRBV28 with TRBJ1-2; D is perhaps TRBD1 (6 bases). V was pared by 1 base and J by 3 bases, with 12 bases between. The CDR3 contains 15 residues. In germline, CDR1 is MDHEN, CDR2 SYDVKM.

The chain has TRBV12-5 and TRBJ2-7; D gene unclear. Trimming removed 0 bases from V and 0 bases from J, with 12 bases in between. The CDR3 is 16 amino acids. Looked up from germline, CDR1 is LGHNT and CDR2 is FRNRAP. The CDR3 protein is CASGLVLSASSYEQYF. The DNA for the CDR3 is TGTGCTAGTGGTTTGGTACTTTCAGCTAGCTCCTACGAGCAGTACTTC.

This chain joins TRBV4-3 and TRBJ2-1; 9 bases are shared with TRBD2. J gave up 5 bases and V 0 bases, and 8 bases lay outside the gene matches. The CDR3 is 17 residues long. The germline V gene has CDR1 LGHNA and CDR2 YSLEER. CDR3 residues: CASSQEASGVAHNEQFF. Here the CDR3 DNA reads TGCGCCAGCAGCCAAGAGGCTAGCGGGGTAGCCCACAATGAGCAGTTCTTC.

The chain couples TRBV20-1 to TRBJ2-7, with 8 bases that match TRBD2. The CDR3 is 15 residues long. Trimming took 5 bases from V and 5 from J; bases not matched to a gene: 14. Germline CDR1 DFQATT, CDR2 SNEGSKA (reference sequence). The CDR3 protein is CSAGGGPGGRHEQYF. For the CDR3, the DNA is TGCAGTGCTGGCGGGGGGCCAGGCGGCAGGCACGAGCAGTACTTC.

This sequence joins TRBV15 and TRBJ1-4; D gene unclear. The CDR3 runs 13 residues. CDR1 is LNHNV and CDR2 is YYDKDF in the germline V gene (reference sequence). V lost 3 bases to trimming and J lost 8 bases, with 10 bases between them. In DNA, the CDR3 is TGTGCCACCAGCAGCCTTCTGGGGGAAAAACTGTTTTTT. It codes for CATSSLLGEKLFF.

Worth noting for this clonotype: One end of the junction is discordant with germline, which a read error may explain. The chain links TRBV5-1 to TRBJ2-5; TRBD2 matches 10 bases. The CDR3 covers 16 residues. Germline V gene sequence: CDR1 SGHRS, CDR2 YFSETQ. Here the CDR3 reads CASSIIAGGEWETPYF. The CDR3 nucleotides read TGCGCCAGCAGCATAATAGCGGGAGGAGAGTGGGAGACCCCGTACTTC.

This clonotype occurred a few times. The J gene is TRBJ2-4, the V gene TRBV28, with TRBD1 matching over 9 bases. Trimming at V came to 5 bases and at J to 4 bases, leaving 3 bases not matched to a gene. CDR1 and CDR2 (germline): MDHEN, SYDVKM. The CDR3 contains 14 residues. The CDR3 DNA follows: TGTGCCAGCAGTCAGGACAGGGGAAAAAACATTCAGTACTTC. Its translation is CASSQDRGKNIQYF.

In this sample, this clonotype turned up once. The junction and the germline gene differ at one end; a read error may be behind it. V gene TRBV7-9 combines with J gene TRBJ2-5; 10 nucleotides match TRBD1. The germline CDR1 and CDR2 sequences are SEHNR and FQNEAQ (reference sequence). The CDR3 spans 15 residues. The CDR3 protein is CASSFVGTGEETRYF. In DNA form, the CDR3 reads TGTGCCAGCAGCTTCGTTGGGACAGGGGAAGAGACCCGGTACTTC.

V gene TRBV28 combines with J gene TRBJ2-7; TRBD1 might be the D (5 bases). The CDR3 loop spans 17 amino acids. From germline, CDR1 is MDHEN and CDR2 SYDVKM. V was trimmed by 1 base and J by 6 bases, leaving 22 bases between them. CDR3 DNA: TGTGCCAGCAGTTTATTCTTAGGAGCAGGGTTAGGTGGCGAGCAGTACTTC. It is translated as CASSLFLGAGLGGEQYF.